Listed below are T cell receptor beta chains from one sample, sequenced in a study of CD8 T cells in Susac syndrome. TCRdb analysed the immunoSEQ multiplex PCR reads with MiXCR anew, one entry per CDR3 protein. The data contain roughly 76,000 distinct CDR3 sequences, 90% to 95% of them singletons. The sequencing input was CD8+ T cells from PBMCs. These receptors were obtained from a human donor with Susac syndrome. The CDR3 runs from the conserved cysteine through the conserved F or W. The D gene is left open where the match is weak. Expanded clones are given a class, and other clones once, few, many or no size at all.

TGTGCCAGCAGCTTAGATGGTCGACACTCCTACGAGCAGTACTTC | CASSLDGRHSYEQYF | . | . | TRBJ2-7 | TRBV7-9
TGTGCCAGCAGCCCCGGTGGCAGATACGGTGAAAAACTGTTTTTT | CASSPGGRYGEKLFF | . | . | TRBJ1-4 | TRBV5-4
TGTGCCAGTGGGACCGCCGGGGAGCTGTTTTTT | CASGTAGELFF | . | . | TRBJ2-2 | TRBV19
TGTGCCAGCACCCTTGATCTTAACTATGGCTACACCTTC | CASTLDLNYGYTF | . | once | TRBJ1-2 | TRBV6-2/TRBV6-3
TGTGCCAGCAGTTCATCTAGCGGGTTGAACGAGCAGTACTTC | CASSSSSGLNEQYF | TRBD2 | . | TRBJ2-7 | TRBV27
TGTGCCAGCAAGTGGGGGGCTAATCCTTCCTACGAGCAGTACTTC | CASKWGANPSYEQYF | . | . | TRBJ2-7 | TRBV27
TGTGCCAGCAGCTGGGACGGCGGGGCCTACGAGCAGTACTTC | CASSWDGGAYEQYF | . | . | TRBJ2-7 | TRBV7-9
TGTGCCAGCTCACCGGACGGAAACAATGAGCAGTTCTTC | CASSPDGNNEQFF | . | . | TRBJ2-1 | TRBV18
TGCGCCAGCAGCTTGCCCACGGGCACTGAAGCTTTCTTT | CASSLPTGTEAFF | . | . | TRBJ1-1 | TRBV5-1
TGTGCCACCAGTGATACCAGAGGCGTAAATCTCAATGAGCAGTTCTTC | CATSDTRGVNLNEQFF | . | . | TRBJ2-1 | TRBV24-1
TGTGCCAGCAGCTTGGAGGCCAGCACTGAAGCTTTCTTT | CASSLEASTEAFF | . | . | TRBJ1-1 | TRBV5-4
TGTGCCAGCAGCTTAAACCCCAGCGGGGGGGACACAGATACACAGTATTTT | CASSLNPSGGDTDTQYF | TRBD2 | . | TRBJ2-3 | TRBV7-6
TGTGCCAGCAGTTTTGGTCGTGTGGAGACCCGGTACTTC | CASSFGRVETRYF | . | . | TRBJ2-5 | TRBV12-3/TRBV12-4
TGTGCCAGCAGCTTACGGGGGTCAAACTCTGGAAACACCATATATTTT | CASSLRGSNSGNTIYF | . | . | TRBJ1-3 | TRBV7-8
TGTGCCAGCAGCTTGGAGGGGGCAGCCCAAGAGACCCAGTACTTC | CASSLEGAAQETQYF | TRBD1 | . | TRBJ2-5 | TRBV5-4
TGTGCCAGCAGCTTTCATGGGGACAGCAATCAGCCCCAGCATTTT | CASSFHGDSNQPQHF | . | . | TRBJ1-5 | TRBV7-9
TGTGCCAGCAGCCCCGGGTGGGTCTACTCGGGAGGATTCTACGAGCAGTACTTC | CASSPGWVYSGGFYEQYF | TRBD2 | . | TRBJ2-7 | TRBV5-6
TGCGCCAGCAGCCAAGTACCATTCGGACTAGCGGGAGGATACGAGCAGTACTTC | CASSQVPFGLAGGYEQYF | TRBD2 | . | TRBJ2-7 | TRBV4-3
TGTGCCAGCAGCCAAGAAGGGGACAGCTACCAGCCCCAGCATTTT | CASSQEGDSYQPQHF | TRBD1 | . | TRBJ1-5 | TRBV4-2
TGTGCCAGCCGAAAGGGACAGGGGATAAACTACGAGCAGTACTTC | CASRKGQGINYEQYF | TRBD1 | . | TRBJ2-7 | TRBV6-5
TGCAGTGCTAGAGATGAGTTGGGGGTTAATTCACCCCTCCACTTT | CSARDELGVNSPLHF | . | . | TRBJ1-6 | TRBV20-1
TGTGCCTGGATAGAGCCCCGGATAGAAGGGGCCAACGTCCTGACTTTC | CAWIEPRIEGANVLTF | . | . | TRBJ2-6 | TRBV30
TGCAGTGCTAGGCGGAATCCAGCGGGGTACTCCTACGAGCAGTACTTC | CSARRNPAGYSYEQYF | TRBD2 | . | TRBJ2-7 | TRBV20-1
TGTGCCACCCTCAGGGGGCGCCCGGTTTTGAGTACCGGGGAGCTGTTTTTT | CATLRGRPVLSTGELFF | TRBD1 | . | TRBJ2-2 | TRBV7-9
TGTGCCAGCAGTCGACCAGGGGAGGACTATGGCTACACCTTC | CASSRPGEDYGYTF | . | once | TRBJ1-2 | TRBV28
TGTGCCAGCAGCCCTTCCCTGGGGGCGGGCACCGGGGAGCTGTTTTTT | CASSPSLGAGTGELFF | . | . | TRBJ2-2 | TRBV9
TGTGCCAGCAGTTACCGACGCAATCAGCCCCAGCATTTT | CASSYRRNQPQHF | . | . | TRBJ1-5 | TRBV27
TGTGCCAGCGCGGGCGGCCGGTGGAACACTGAAGCTTTCTTT | CASAGGRWNTEAFF | . | . | TRBJ1-1 | TRBV27
TGTGCCAGCAGCTACGGACAGACAAGGAGCTCCTACAATGAGCAGTTCTTC | CASSYGQTRSSYNEQFF | . | . | TRBJ2-1 | TRBV7-8
TGTGCCAGCAGCCAAGAATTCGGGGACTCCTACAATGAGCAGTTCTTC | CASSQEFGDSYNEQFF | . | . | TRBJ2-1 | TRBV4-2
TGCGCCAGTTACAGGGGGTTAGTCTATGGCTACACCTTC | CASYRGLVYGYTF | TRBD1 | . | TRBJ1-2 | TRBV23-1
TGTGCCAGCAGCCAGGGACTTACCCCTTTCGAGCAGTACTTC | CASSQGLTPFEQYF | . | once | TRBJ2-7 | TRBV6-5
TGCAGCGTTAGGACGGTTTCCCAGAGCATTCAGTACTTC | CSVRTVSQSIQYF | . | . | TRBJ2-4 | TRBV29-1
TGCGCCAGCAGCTTAGAAGCCCCAGGGAGGCATGAGCAGTTCTTC | CASSLEAPGRHEQFF | . | . | TRBJ2-1 | TRBV5-1
TGTGCCAGCAGCTTAGGGGCTAGCGGGTACACAGATACGCAGTATTTT | CASSLGASGYTDTQYF | TRBD2 | . | TRBJ2-3 | TRBV7-2
TGTGCCTGGAGTAGGGACCATAGCAATCAGCCCCAGCATTTT | CAWSRDHSNQPQHF | . | . | TRBJ1-5 | TRBV30